A selection of T cell receptor beta chains follows, all from one sample in a study of spatial heterogeneity in lung cancer. TCRdb ran MiXCR on the 5' RACE reads and lists one entry per CDR3 protein. The sample holds about 1,600 distinct CDR3 sequences, 20% seen once. The sample was lung tumor tissue, taken at surgery. The origin of the receptors is a male donor with early-stage non-small cell lung cancer. Each CDR3 is given with its conserved first and last residue. The order of the fields is CDR3 protein, CDR3 DNA, V gene, D gene, clone size, J gene. The D gene is left open where the match is weak. Part of the rows lack a size; the others show once, few, many or a class for expanded clones.

CDR3aa: CAISDGQSTDTQYF
CDR3nt: TGTGCCATCAGTGACGGACAGAGCACAGATACGCAGTATTTT
v_gene: TRBV10-3
d_gene: -
abundance: medium-sized
j_gene: TRBJ2-3

CDR3aa: CSARPLDRGLKPLHF
CDR3nt: TGCAGTGCTAGGCCCCTGGACAGGGGGCTGAAACCCCTCCACTTT
v_gene: TRBV20-1
d_gene: TRBD1
abundance: medium-sized
j_gene: TRBJ1-6

CDR3aa: CASSLVGTYEQYF
CDR3nt: TGTGCCAGCAGCTTAGTCGGGACCTACGAGCAGTACTTC
v_gene: TRBV5-6
d_gene: -
abundance: few
j_gene: TRBJ2-7

CDR3aa: CASSQDRGRAREYF
CDR3nt: TGTGCCAGCAGCCAAGATCGAGGGCGAGCCAGAGAGTATTTT
v_gene: TRBV3-1
d_gene: -
abundance: medium-sized
j_gene: TRBJ2-3

CDR3aa: CAIRTEQYNEQFF
CDR3nt: TGTGCCATCAGGACAGAACAATACAATGAGCAGTTCTTC
v_gene: TRBV12-3/TRBV12-4
d_gene: -
abundance: medium-sized
j_gene: TRBJ2-1

CDR3aa: CASSVGNSGGPSTDTQYF
CDR3nt: TGTGCCAGCAGCGTAGGAAATAGCGGGGGACCCAGCACAGATACGCAGTATTTT
v_gene: TRBV9
d_gene: TRBD2
abundance: medium-sized
j_gene: TRBJ2-3

CDR3aa: CSARASGGNTIYF
CDR3nt: TGCAGTGCCAGAGCCAGTGGTGGAAACACCATATATTTT
v_gene: TRBV20-1
d_gene: -
abundance: medium-sized
j_gene: TRBJ1-3

CDR3aa: CASSLTSGSTGELFF
CDR3nt: TGTGCCAGCAGTTTGACTAGCGGGTCCACCGGGGAGCTGTTTTTT
v_gene: TRBV12-3/TRBV12-4
d_gene: TRBD2
abundance: medium-sized
j_gene: TRBJ2-2

CDR3aa: CASSYSQQETQYF
CDR3nt: TGCGCCAGCAGTTATTCACAGCAAGAGACCCAGTACTTC
v_gene: TRBV23-1
d_gene: -
abundance: medium-sized
j_gene: TRBJ2-5

CDR3aa: CASSLIPPLAGLAKNIQYF
CDR3nt: TGTGCCAGCAGTTTAATTCCCCCTCTAGCGGGCCTAGCCAAAAACATTCAGTACTTC
v_gene: TRBV28
d_gene: TRBD2
abundance: medium-sized
j_gene: TRBJ2-4

CDR3aa: CASSPVWTNEKLFF
CDR3nt: TGTGCCAGCTCCCCAGTTTGGACTAATGAAAAACTGTTTTTT
v_gene: TRBV18
d_gene: -
abundance: medium-sized
j_gene: TRBJ1-4

CDR3aa: CASSYPVTGTGELFF
CDR3nt: TGTGCCAGCAGTTACCCCGTGACTGGTACCGGGGAGCTGTTTTTT
v_gene: TRBV12-3/TRBV12-4
d_gene: -
abundance: large
j_gene: TRBJ2-2

CDR3aa: CASSPDLAKNIQYF
CDR3nt: TGTGCCAGCTCACCGGACCTAGCCAAAAACATTCAGTACTTC
v_gene: TRBV18
d_gene: -
abundance: medium-sized
j_gene: TRBJ2-4

CDR3aa: CASSFLLPPDNEQFF
CDR3nt: TGCGCCAGCAGCTTCTTGCTCCCACCGGACAATGAGCAGTTCTTC
v_gene: TRBV5-1
d_gene: -
abundance: few
j_gene: TRBJ2-1

CDR3aa: CASSTSQGYYEQYF
CDR3nt: TGTGCCAGCAGCACCTCACAGGGTTACTACGAGCAGTACTTC
v_gene: TRBV13
d_gene: -
abundance: medium-sized
j_gene: TRBJ2-7

CDR3aa: CSASRGPADTQYF
CDR3nt: TGCAGTGCTAGCAGGGGGCCCGCAGATACGCAGTATTTT
v_gene: TRBV20-1
d_gene: TRBD1
abundance: medium-sized
j_gene: TRBJ2-3

CDR3aa: CASSLGGSGANVLTF
CDR3nt: TGTGCCAGCAGCTTGGGAGGGTCTGGGGCCAACGTCCTGACTTTC
v_gene: TRBV7-9
d_gene: TRBD2
abundance: medium-sized
j_gene: TRBJ2-6

CDR3aa: CSARDSGLGARVQYF
CDR3nt: TGCAGTGCTAGAGATTCAGGACTAGGGGCCCGCGTGCAGTATTTT
v_gene: TRBV20-1
d_gene: TRBD2
abundance: medium-sized
j_gene: TRBJ2-3

CDR3aa: CASSQDFQEEGEQYF
CDR3nt: TGTGCCAGCAGCCAAGATTTCCAGGAGGAGGGGGAGCAGTACTTC
v_gene: TRBV3-1
d_gene: -
abundance: -
j_gene: TRBJ2-7

CDR3aa: CSARDLVGASGRLNEQFF
CDR3nt: TGCAGTGCTAGAGATCTGGTTGGGGCTAGCGGGAGGCTGAATGAGCAGTTCTTC
v_gene: TRBV20-1
d_gene: TRBD2
abundance: medium-sized
j_gene: TRBJ2-1

CDR3aa: CASSDVIEGATEAFF
CDR3nt: TGTGCCAGCAGTGACGTCATTGAGGGGGCAACTGAAGCTTTCTTT
v_gene: TRBV6-2/TRBV6-3
d_gene: TRBD1
abundance: -
j_gene: TRBJ1-1

CDR3aa: CASSPSWGRDTQYF
CDR3nt: TGTGCCAGCAGTCCGTCGTGGGGCAGAGATACGCAGTATTTT
v_gene: TRBV28
d_gene: -
abundance: medium-sized
j_gene: TRBJ2-3

CDR3aa: CASSRNTEAFF
CDR3nt: TGTGCCAGCAGTAGGAACACTGAAGCTTTCTTT
v_gene: TRBV6-5
d_gene: -
abundance: -
j_gene: TRBJ1-1

CDR3aa: CASHSWLSVQGNLPEQPQHF
CDR3nt: TGTGCCAGCCATTCTTGGTTATCAGTGCAGGGGAACCTCCCGGAGCAGCCCCAGCATTTT
v_gene: TRBV11-2
d_gene: -
abundance: medium-sized
j_gene: TRBJ1-5

CDR3aa: CAISGGDGYTF
CDR3nt: TGTGCCATCAGTGGGGGGGATGGCTACACCTTC
v_gene: TRBV10-3
d_gene: -
abundance: large
j_gene: TRBJ1-2

CDR3aa: CSASKPGSPLHF
CDR3nt: TGCAGTGCTAGTAAGCCGGGGTCACCCCTCCACTTT
v_gene: TRBV20-1
d_gene: -
abundance: medium-sized
j_gene: TRBJ1-6

CDR3aa: CSGTGQYTDTQYF
CDR3nt: TGCAGCGGGACGGGACAGTACACAGATACGCAGTATTTT
v_gene: TRBV29-1
d_gene: TRBD1
abundance: once
j_gene: TRBJ2-3

CDR3aa: CASSSSGTGEQYF
CDR3nt: TGCGCCAGCAGCTCTTCGGGGACGGGCGAGCAGTACTTC
v_gene: TRBV5-1
d_gene: -
abundance: medium-sized
j_gene: TRBJ2-7

CDR3aa: CSYRVEAEAFF
CDR3nt: TGCAGCTACCGAGTTGAAGCTGAAGCTTTCTTT
v_gene: TRBV29-1
d_gene: -
abundance: -
j_gene: TRBJ1-1

CDR3aa: CASSLAGGLGTDTQYF
CDR3nt: TGTGCCAGCAGTTTAGCGGGTGGGCTAGGCACAGATACGCAGTATTTT
v_gene: TRBV12-3/TRBV12-4
d_gene: -
abundance: medium-sized
j_gene: TRBJ2-3

CDR3aa: CASRSTGNNSPLHF
CDR3nt: TGTGCCAGCAGGTCGACAGGGAATAATTCACCCCTCCACTTT
v_gene: TRBV12-3/TRBV12-4
d_gene: TRBD1
abundance: -
j_gene: TRBJ1-6

CDR3aa: CASSLQGRGETQYF
CDR3nt: TGTGCCAGCAGTCTACAGGGGCGAGGAGAGACCCAGTACTTC
v_gene: TRBV6-5
d_gene: TRBD1
abundance: -
j_gene: TRBJ2-5

CDR3aa: CASSQDLGGNTEAFF
CDR3nt: TGTGCCAGCAGCCAAGATTTGGGAGGGAACACTGAAGCTTTCTTT
v_gene: TRBV3-1
d_gene: -
abundance: medium-sized
j_gene: TRBJ1-1

CDR3aa: CASNLGGSTNQPQHF
CDR3nt: TGTGCCAGCAACCTAGGGGGCAGTACCAATCAGCCCCAGCATTTT
v_gene: TRBV5-5
d_gene: TRBD1
abundance: medium-sized
j_gene: TRBJ1-5

CDR3aa: CASSTSGTGAYEQYF
CDR3nt: TGCGCCAGCAGCACCTCCGGGACAGGGGCCTACGAGCAGTACTTC
v_gene: TRBV5-1
d_gene: TRBD1
abundance: medium-sized
j_gene: TRBJ2-7

CDR3aa: CASSNLGGPGVRENEQFF
CDR3nt: TGTGCCAGCAGCAACTTGGGGGGCCCCGGGGTACGAGAAAATGAGCAGTTCTTC
v_gene: TRBV11-2
d_gene: -
abundance: medium-sized
j_gene: TRBJ2-1

CDR3aa: CASSFVENTEAFF
CDR3nt: TGCGCCAGCAGCTTCGTGGAGAACACTGAAGCTTTCTTT
v_gene: TRBV5-1
d_gene: -
abundance: medium-sized
j_gene: TRBJ1-1

CDR3aa: CASSRDRLTGELFF
CDR3nt: TGTGCCAGCAGCCGAGACAGACTGACCGGGGAGCTGTTTTTT
v_gene: TRBV27
d_gene: -
abundance: -
j_gene: TRBJ2-2

CDR3aa: CAWSDLNTEAFF
CDR3nt: TGTGCCTGGAGTGACCTGAACACTGAAGCTTTCTTT
v_gene: TRBV30
d_gene: -
abundance: medium-sized
j_gene: TRBJ1-1

CDR3aa: CASSYSFKGGADTQYF
CDR3nt: TGTGCCAGCAGTTACTCCTTCAAGGGGGGGGCAGATACGCAGTATTTT
v_gene: TRBV6-6
d_gene: -
abundance: medium-sized
j_gene: TRBJ2-3

CDR3aa: CASSAGGSGSNEFF
CDR3nt: TGTGCCAGCAGCGCGGGGGGTAGCGGGAGTAATGAGTTCTTC
v_gene: TRBV9
d_gene: TRBD2
abundance: large
j_gene: TRBJ2-1

CDR3aa: CASSSFSHDEQFF
CDR3nt: TGTGCCAGCAGCTCCTTCTCTCACGATGAGCAGTTCTTC
v_gene: TRBV11-2
d_gene: -
abundance: -
j_gene: TRBJ2-1

CDR3aa: CASSATPGGTSTDTQYF
CDR3nt: TGTGCCAGCAGCGCCACCCCCGGAGGGACCAGCACAGATACGCAGTATTTT
v_gene: TRBV9
d_gene: -
abundance: few
j_gene: TRBJ2-3

CDR3aa: CASSYSGGHGYTF
CDR3nt: TGTGCCAGCAGTTACAGCGGGGGCCATGGCTACACCTTC
v_gene: TRBV6-5
d_gene: -
abundance: -
j_gene: TRBJ1-2

CDR3aa: CASSDGTGDTGELFF
CDR3nt: TGTGCCAGCAGTGACGGGACAGGGGACACCGGGGAGCTGTTTTTT
v_gene: TRBV6-4
d_gene: TRBD1
abundance: -
j_gene: TRBJ2-2